Following are 21 T cell receptor beta chains from one sample sequenced in a study of memory CD4+ T cells and cytomegalovirus serostatus. The repertoire was sequenced with immunoSEQ multiplex PCR; TCRdb's copy has only in-frame clones and lacks some. In the table there are under 50,000 clones, 60% to 80% of which are singletons. The sort gate was single viable CD3+CD4+CD8-CD45RO+ cells for memory CD4+ T cells. Sequencing was carried out using memory CD4+ T cells from blood. These TCRs come from an adult in good health and CMV-seronegative.

The V call is TRBV5-8, the J call TRBJ2-1, with D perhaps TRBD2 (6 bases). The ends were cut back, 2 bases at V and 4 bases at J, with 13 bases in the middle. Germline V gene sequence: CDR1 SGHTS, CDR2 YDEGEE. The CDR3 is 15 amino acids. The CDR3 sequence is CASSFDGGRYNEQFF. The CDR3 DNA sequence: TGTGCCAGCAGCTTCGACGGGGGTAGGTACAATGAGCAGTTCTTC.

Comments on this clone: The sample has other DNA sequences that encode this CDR3 too. The V gene is TRBV20-1, the J gene TRBJ1-2; D unresolved. Trimming pared 3 bases from V and 0 bases from J, leaving 2 bases between. CDR3 length equals 11 residues. Germline V lookup: CDR1 DFQATT, CDR2 SNEGSKA (reference sequence). The chain's CDR3 is CSASPNYGYTF. The CDR3 DNA reads as TGCAGTGCTAGCCCTAACTATGGCTACACCTTC.

This sequence joins TRBV7-2 and TRBJ2-5, with unresolved D. Trimming removed 4 bases from V and 9 bases from J, with 12 bases in between. The CDR3 sequence is 12 residues long. The germline gives CDR1 SGHTA, CDR2 FQGNSA. The CDR3: CASSSLAGSQYF. CDR3 DNA: TGTGCCAGCAGCTCACTCGCCGGGTCCCAGTACTTC.

Judged by abundance, this clone is medium-sized. The V gene is TRBV19, the J gene TRBJ2-2, with D hard to call. The V gene lost 4 bases and the J gene lost 4 bases, with 19 bases spanning the gap. This CDR3 spans 17 amino acids. CDR1 and CDR2 from the germline V gene are LNHDA and SQIVND (reference sequence). CDR3: CASSSPGSTFSTGELFF. The CDR3 DNA reads TGTGCCAGTAGTAGCCCAGGAAGCACATTTTCCACCGGGGAGCTGTTTTTT.

The rearrangement uses TRBV5-1 and TRBJ1-2; D is possibly TRBD1 (6 bases). Trimming took 1 base from V and 7 from J, leaving 17 bases between them. Germline lookup yields CDR1 SGHRS and CDR2 YFSETQ. The length of the CDR3 is 15 residues. Here the CDR3 DNA reads TGCGCCAGCAGCTTGTTTTACAGGGATCCAAGTGGCTACACCTTC. Translation gives CASSLFYRDPSGYTF.

The chain links TRBV6-6 to TRBJ2-3; maybe TRBD2 (5 bases). The length of the CDR3 is 16 residues. The germline V gene encodes CDR1 MNHNY and CDR2 SVGAGI (reference sequence). V was clipped by 5 bases and J by 0 bases, with 15 bases between them. The CDR3 reads CASSGLSDTSTDTQYF. The CDR3, as DNA: TGTGCCAGCAGTGGTCTTAGCGACACTAGCACAGATACGCAGTATTTT.

This chain links TRBV9 with TRBJ2-2; D may be TRBD1 (6 bases). The V gene's germline CDR1 is SGDLS and CDR2 YYNGEE. Trimming pared 4 bases from V and 0 bases from J, leaving 13 bases between. The CDR3 is 16 residues long. The CDR3 coding sequence is TGTGCCAGCAGCTTCCGGGACACGGCGAACACCGGGGAGCTGTTTTTT. Translation gives CASSFRDTANTGELFF. The full variable domain, completed using reference TRBV9 and TRBJ2-2, is DSGVTQTPKHLITATGQRVTLRCSPRSGDLSVYWYQQSLDQGLQFLIQYYNGEERAKGNILERFSAQQFPDLHSELNLSSLELGDSALYFCASSFRDTANTGELFFGEGSRLTVL.

The chain recombines TRBV19 with TRBJ1-5; D ambiguous. Germline V gives CDR1 LNHDA, CDR2 SQIVND (reference sequence). The CDR3 length is 14 residues. V was shortened by 3 bases and J by 4 bases, with 10 bases between the two germline ends. CDR3 coding DNA: TGTGCCAGTAGTATCTCGGCAGCTAATCAGCCCCAGCATTTT. This codes for CASSISAANQPQHF.

This rearrangement joins TRBV9 to TRBJ2-7, with 9 bases aligning to TRBD2. The CDR3 covers 15 residues. Per the germline V gene, CDR1 is SGDLS and CDR2 is YYNGEE. V was clipped by 4 bases and J by 3 bases; unmatched bases: 8. In DNA, the CDR3 is TGTGCCAGCAGCCCGTCGGGACTAGCTATCTACGAGCAGTACTTC. It is translated as CASSPSGLAIYEQYF.

The V gene is TRBV5-1, the J gene TRBJ1-2, with a possible D match to TRBD1 (6 bases). The V gene's germline CDR1 is SGHRS and CDR2 YFSETQ. Trimming pared 4 bases from V and 7 bases from J, leaving 20 bases between. The CDR3 runs to 15 residues. CDR3 residues: CASSVRQGTSVGYTF. CDR3 nucleotides: TGCGCCAGCAGCGTAAGGCAGGGGACTTCAGTTGGCTACACCTTC.

The chain employs TRBV7-2 and TRBJ1-6; unclear D gene. This CDR3 spans 15 amino acids. V was pared by 1 base and J by 10 bases, with 14 bases between. CDR1 and CDR2 from the germline V gene are SGHTA and FQGNSA. CDR3 DNA: TGTGCCAGCAGCTTAGGATGGTCAGGCAACTCACCCCTCCACTTT. Translating it yields CASSLGWSGNSPLHF.

In this sample, this clone turned up once. V gene TRBV29-1 combines with J gene TRBJ1-2; tentative D call: TRBD1 (5 bases). The V and J ends lost 7 bases and 5 bases respectively, with 26 bases between them. Germline V lookup: CDR1 SQVTM, CDR2 ANQGSEA. The length of the CDR3 is 16 residues. CDR3 bases: TGCAGCGCCCTGAGTGGAGGGGCCGCCCTGGGTTATGGCTACACCTTC. Encoded protein: CSALSGGAALGYGYTF.

The chain carries TRBV9 and TRBJ1-5; TRBD1 is a possible D gene (5 bases). Trimming stripped 4 bases from V and 3 bases from J, with 14 bases between. The germline V gene encodes CDR1 SGDLS and CDR2 YYNGEE. The CDR3 consists of 15 residues. CDR3 amino acids: CASSKGEVPNQPQHF. DNA for the CDR3: TGTGCCAGCAGCAAAGGGGAAGTCCCCAATCAGCCCCAGCATTTT.

This clone appeared a single time. This chain uses TRBV4-3 with TRBJ2-3; 14 bases are a match to TRBD2. The germline V gene encodes CDR1 LGHNA and CDR2 YSLEER. CDR3 length: 20 amino acids. V lost 3 bases and J lost 2; bases outside the gene matches: 13. The CDR3 sequence: CASSQERRLAGGLYTDTQYF. CDR3 DNA: TGCGCCAGCAGCCAGGAACGTAGACTAGCGGGGGGGCTATACACAGATACGCAGTATTTT.

This clone has only a few counts. This chain joins TRBV9 and TRBJ1-4; 8 bases are a match to TRBD1. From germline, CDR1 is SGDLS and CDR2 YYNGEE. CDR3 length equals 16 residues. Trimming took 3 bases from V and 7 from J; bases not matched to a gene: 11. The CDR3 is CASSATSGTGVEKLFF. The CDR3 coding sequence is TGTGCCAGCAGCGCTACCTCCGGGACAGGTGTTGAAAAACTGTTTTTT.

V gene TRBV29-1 combines with J gene TRBJ2-7, with 13 bases fitting TRBD2. CDR3 length equals 16 residues. Trimming cost V 0 bases and J 4 bases; bases outside gene matches: 6. Germline V gene data show CDR1 as SQVTM and CDR2 as ANQGSEA. The CDR3 DNA follows: TGCAGCGTTGAAGATCCCGGGACTAGCGGGGTTTACGAGCAGTACTTC. Protein product: CSVEDPGTSGVYEQYF.

V is TRBV10-3 and J is TRBJ2-5, with D perhaps matching TRBD1 (5 bases). The V gene's germline CDR1 is ENHRY and CDR2 SYGVKD. The germline V and J ends were trimmed by 2 bases and 7 bases, with 20 bases remaining between them. The CDR3 extends over 16 amino acids. CDR3 bases: TGTGCCATCAGTGAGCCGGGTGCAGGGCACACAGGGACCCAGTACTTC. Translating gives CAISEPGAGHTGTQYF.

V gene TRBV28 combines with J gene TRBJ2-7; D ambiguous. Between the trimmed V and J ends, which lost 8 bases and 0 bases, there was a span of 17 bases. The CDR3 is 15 amino acids. In germline, CDR1 is MDHEN, CDR2 SYDVKM. In DNA form, the CDR3 reads TGTGCCAGCGCGGCGGCTGGGCAAAGCTCCTACGAGCAGTACTTC. Protein sequence: CASAAAGQSSYEQYF.

The CDR3 loop is CASSHATGTGNTIYF. The DNA for the CDR3 is TGCGCCAGCAGCCACGCTACAGGGACTGGAAACACCATATATTTT. This rearrangement joins TRBV4-3 to TRBJ1-3; possible D gene TRBD1, 6 bases. This CDR3 contains 15 residues. Per germline, CDR1 LGHNA and CDR2 YSLEER. The V end lost 3 bases, the J end lost 2 bases, and 11 bases lay between the germline ends.

The V gene is TRBV25-1, the J gene TRBJ2-6; possibly TRBD2 for D (5 bases). With 3 bases removed from V and 0 bases from J, the gap between germline ends came to 6 bases. Germline lookup yields CDR1 MGHDK and CDR2 SYGVNS. This CDR3 comprises 15 residues. In nucleotides, the CDR3 is TGTGCCAGCAGTGAGGGGAGCTCTGGGGCCAACGTCCTGACTTTC. It yields the protein CASSEGSSGANVLTF.

The V call is TRBV7-3, the J call TRBJ2-3; the match to TRBD1 covers 7 bases. V gave up 5 bases and J gave up 9 bases; unmatched junction bases: 2. The CDR3 extends over 11 amino acids. Germline V gives CDR1 SGHTA, CDR2 FQGTGA. Here the CDR3 DNA reads TGTGCCAGCAGCCGACAGGGAACGCAGTATTTT. Protein sequence: CASSRQGTQYF.